These 32 T cell receptor beta chains were all obtained from the same sample, sequenced in a study of identical twins. TCRdb re-called the 5' RACE reads with MiXCR, one entry per CDR3 protein. The repertoire includes some 900,000 distinct CDR3 sequences, 10% to 15% of them detected once, and roughly 1.6% sits in the top ten. This same sample was also part of a study on yellow fever vaccine responses in identical twins.

The sequenced material came from PBMCs. These receptors all come from a woman between 18 and 30 years old in good health.

This clonotype was counted ten times or more. This chain uses TRBV5-1 with TRBJ2-5; D is unclear. V dropped 0 bases and J dropped 2 bases, with 14 bases sitting between them. Germline V lookup: CDR1 SGHRS, CDR2 YFSETQ. The CDR3 is 16 residues long. The CDR3 loop is CASSLGYRVSQETQYF. The DNA of the CDR3 is TGCGCCAGCAGCTTGGGCTACCGCGTCAGTCAAGAGACCCAGTACTTC.

This chain uses TRBV5-1 with TRBJ1-1; TRBD1 matches 10 bases. The V gene end was trimmed by 3 bases and the J gene end by 8 bases; junction bases not matched to a gene: 4. CDR1 SGHRS and CDR2 YFSETQ come from the germline V gene. CDR3 length: 13 residues. CDR3 nucleotides: TGCGCCAGCAGCTCGGGACAGGGGTTAGAAGCTTTCTTT. It is translated as CASSSGQGLEAFF.

The table lists this clonotype with many counts. The chain uses TRBV5-1 and TRBJ2-5; D unresolved. The CDR3 has 11 residues. Germline V gene lookup returns CDR1 SGHRS and CDR2 YFSETQ. Trimming removed 8 bases at V and 1 base at J, with 6 bases between. CDR3 residues: CASRSQETQYF. The DNA of the CDR3 is TGCGCCAGTCGTTCCCAAGAGACCCAGTACTTC.

This clonotype occurred many times. The gene calls are TRBV3-1 and TRBJ2-7; D not certain. In germline, CDR1 is LGHDT, CDR2 YNNKEL (reference sequence). The CDR3 is made up of 16 amino acids. The V end lost 1 base, the J end lost 3 bases, and 16 bases lay between the germline ends. The CDR3 protein is CASSQGGVTLHYEQYF. CDR3 in DNA: TGTGCCAGCAGCCAAGGTGGGGTGACCTTACACTACGAGCAGTACTTC.

The chain recombines TRBV28 with TRBJ2-5; 10 bases are shared with TRBD2. The CDR3 has 15 amino acids. The junction had 5 bases not matched to a gene; V was cut back by 3 bases and J by 4 bases. From germline, CDR1 is MDHEN and CDR2 SYDVKM. The CDR3 spells CASSFYSGGLETQYF. In DNA, the CDR3 is TGTGCCAGCAGTTTTTATAGCGGGGGGTTAGAGACCCAGTACTTC.

The rearrangement joins TRBV5-1 to TRBJ2-7; 8 bases map to TRBD1. With 4 bases clipped from V and 2 bases from J, the junction kept 11 bases outside the gene matches. The CDR3 is 16 residues long. Germline V gene lookup returns CDR1 SGHRS and CDR2 YFSETQ. CDR3 sequence (DNA): TGCGCCAGCAGCCCCGGACAGGGCATCCTCCCCTACGAGCAGTACTTC. Residues: CASSPGQGILPYEQYF. Combining the CDR3 with reference TRBV5-1 and TRBJ2-7 gives the whole variable domain KAGVTQTPRYLIKTRGQQVTLSCSPISGHRSVSWYQQTPGQGLQFLFEYFSETQRNKGNFPGRFSGRQFSNSRSEMNVSTLELGDSALYLCASSPGQGILPYEQYFGPGTRLTVT.

The rearrangement joins TRBV5-5 to TRBJ2-3; possibly TRBD2 for D (6 bases). V lost 0 bases to trimming and J lost 6 bases, with 17 bases between them. The CDR3 has 16 amino acids. Germline loops: CDR1 SGHKS, CDR2 YYEKEE (reference sequence). The CDR3 DNA reads as TGTGCCAGCAGCTTGGTTAGGGACTCCAAGGGGGATACGCAGTATTTT. Amino acid sequence: CASSLVRDSKGDTQYF.

In this sample, this clonotype turned up a few times. V gene TRBV11-2 combines with J gene TRBJ2-3; 9 bases match TRBD2. J lost 0 bases, V lost 3 bases, and 7 bases had no gene match. Germline assignment: CDR1 SGHAT and CDR2 FQNNGV. The CDR3 is 17 amino acids. The CDR3 spells CASSFNLAGSSTDTQYF. CDR3 DNA: TGTGCCAGCAGCTTCAATCTAGCGGGATCTAGCACAGATACGCAGTATTTT.

This chain links TRBV19 with TRBJ1-2; D not certain. The CDR3 is 13 amino acids. CDR1 is LNHDA, CDR2 SQIVND, per germline (reference sequence). Trimming removed 4 bases at V and 8 bases at J, with 14 bases between. This CDR3 is CASSKRESMGYTF. The CDR3 DNA is TGTGCCAGTAGTAAGAGGGAATCTATGGGCTACACCTTC.

This clonotype turned up a few times. The chain links TRBV27 to TRBJ1-4; 9 bases fit TRBD1. Per the germline V gene, CDR1 is MNHEY and CDR2 is SMNVEV (reference sequence). The V gene end was trimmed by 7 bases and the J gene end by 7 bases; junction bases not matched to a gene: 10. The CDR3 is 15 amino acids. This CDR3 is CASTVTGGAREKLFF. Written as DNA, the CDR3 is TGTGCCAGCACCGTAACAGGGGGCGCCCGTGAAAAACTGTTTTTT.

This clonotype showed up many times. The V gene is TRBV6-4, the J gene TRBJ2-3, with 9 bases matching TRBD2. The CDR3 is made up of 21 amino acids. Germline V gene data show CDR1 as MRHNA and CDR2 as SNTAGT. With V trimmed by 6 bases and J by 3 bases, 25 bases remained unmatched. As DNA, the CDR3 is TGTGCCAGCAGCCGAGACCCCAGTCTAAAGGCGGGAGGGCCATTGACAGATACGCAGTATTTT. It translates to CASSRDPSLKAGGPLTDTQYF.

The sample holds a few counts of this clonotype. The V and J genes are TRBV11-1 and TRBJ2-3; 11 bases match TRBD2. Trimming took 4 bases from V and 2 from J; bases not matched to a gene: 2. The germline V gene has CDR1 SGHAT and CDR2 FQDESV (reference sequence). This CDR3 spans 15 amino acids. CDR3 protein: CASSSSGRYTDTQYF. For the CDR3, the DNA is TGTGCCAGCAGCTCTAGCGGGAGGTACACAGATACGCAGTATTTT. Drawing the rest from reference TRBV11-1 and TRBJ2-3, the complete variable domain is EAEVAQSPRYKITEKSQAVAFWCDPISGHATLYWYRQILGQGPELLVQFQDESVVDDSQLPKDRFSAERLKGVDSTLKIQPAELGDSAMYLCASSSSGRYTDTQYFGPGTRLTVL.

The chain links TRBV18 to TRBJ1-5; D not certain. Germline CDR1 and CDR2: KGHSH and LQKENI. This CDR3 contains 14 residues. V lost 4 bases to trimming and J lost 4 bases, with 11 bases between them. The CDR3 coding sequence is TGTGCCAGCTCACGACTACAACAGAATCAGCCCCAGCATTTT. Encoded protein: CASSRLQQNQPQHF.

This clonotype was counted only a few times. The chain has TRBV12-3 or TRBV12-4 and TRBJ2-2; D is unresolved. The V gene lost 6 bases and the J gene lost 6 bases, with 11 bases spanning the gap. This CDR3 region has 13 residues. The CDR3: CASSRYGAGELFF. DNA of the CDR3: TGTGCCAGCAGCCGCTACGGAGCCGGGGAGCTGTTTTTT.

The CDR3 coding sequence is TGTGCCAGCAGCACGGGGACGAACACTGAAGCTTTCTTT. Amino acids: CASSTGTNTEAFF. The gene calls are TRBV7-9 and TRBJ1-1, with D perhaps TRBD1 (5 bases). The V gene lost 5 bases and the J gene lost 1 base, with 8 bases spanning the gap. CDR1 and CDR2 (germline): SEHNR, FQNEAQ (reference sequence). CDR3 length: 13 residues.

The chain has TRBV9 and TRBJ2-7, with D perhaps TRBD2 (6 bases). This CDR3 comprises 15 residues. V lost 4 bases and J lost 2, with 16 bases in between. Germline CDR1 and CDR2: SGDLS and YYNGEE. The CDR3 region has the DNA TGTGCCAGCAGCCCAGGAGGGAGTTCAGCCTACGAGCAGTACTTC. Protein product: CASSPGGSSAYEQYF.

This clonotype occurred many times. Compared with germline, one end of the junction differs, possibly owing to a read error. V and J are TRBV5-1 and TRBJ1-1; D unresolved. The CDR3 has 14 residues. The germline V gene encodes CDR1 SGHRS and CDR2 YFSETQ. Here the CDR3 reads CASSLVSGDTEAFF. CDR3 nucleotides: TGTGCCAGCAGCTTAGTTTCCGGAGACACTGAAGCTTTCTTT.

This clonotype was detected only a few times. This rearrangement joins TRBV4-2 to TRBJ2-2; TRBD2 matches at 9 bases. The germline V gene has CDR1 LGHNA and CDR2 YNFKEQ. This CDR3 comprises 16 residues. V trimming: 4 bases; J trimming: 4 bases; junction bases outside the gene matches: 7. Here the CDR3 DNA reads TGTGCCAGCAGCCTTGAGCGGGGGGCCACCACCGGGGAGCTGTTTTTT. It yields the protein CASSLERGATTGELFF.

This clonotype has only a few counts. This sequence joins TRBV19 and TRBJ2-1; tentatively, D is TRBD2 (5 bases). This CDR3 is built from 13 residues. Germline-derived CDR1 and CDR2 are LNHDA and SQIVND (reference sequence). The germline V and J ends were trimmed by 5 bases and 9 bases, with 14 bases remaining between them. This CDR3 reads CASSEGEFGEQFF. The CDR3 region has the DNA TGTGCCAGTAGTGAGGGAGAGTTCGGTGAGCAGTTCTTC. The full variable domain, rest sourced from reference TRBV19 and TRBJ2-1, is DGGITQSPKYLFRKEGQNVTLSCEQNLNHDAMYWYRQDPGQGLRLIYYSQIVNDFQKGDIAEGYSVSREKKESFPLTVTSAQKNPTAFYLCASSEGEFGEQFFGPGTRLTVL.

The rearrangement joins TRBV6-5 to TRBJ2-2, with no clear D. V lost 0 bases and J 1 base, leaving 12 bases between the germline ends. In germline, CDR1 is MNHEY, CDR2 SVGAGI. The CDR3 extends over 17 amino acids. This CDR3 is CASSYSHWSRNTGELFF. CDR3 in DNA: TGTGCCAGCAGTTACTCACATTGGTCCCGGAACACCGGGGAGCTGTTTTTT.

The V gene is TRBV3-1, the J gene TRBJ2-7, with TRBD2 as a possible D gene (6 bases). CDR3 length equals 14 residues. Germline V CDR1 and CDR2: LGHDT, YNNKEL (reference sequence). The CDR3 DNA is TGTGCGCCCCCACCCCTAGCGCTTAGCGGCGAGCAGTACTTC. Residues: CAPPPLALSGEQYF.

This clonotype was counted at least ten times. The chain couples TRBV10-3 to TRBJ2-1; no reliable D call. The CDR3 spans 12 residues. The germline V gene encodes CDR1 ENHRY and CDR2 SYGVKD. V lost 6 bases and J 6 bases, leaving 9 bases between the germline ends. The DNA of the CDR3 is TGTGCCATCAGCCCTTTTTTCAATGAGCAGTTCTTC. Amino acids: CAISPFFNEQFF.

This clonotype was counted only a few times. The rearrangement uses TRBV12-3 or TRBV12-4 and TRBJ2-5; TRBD2 matches at 13 bases. This CDR3 contains 17 residues. V lost 1 base and J lost 4; bases outside the gene matches: 6. The DNA of the CDR3 is TGTGCCAGCAGTTTAGGCCGCGGACTAGCGGGAGCAGAGACCCAGTACTTC. It yields the protein CASSLGRGLAGAETQYF.

CDR3 sequence reads: CASSFPTTTDTQYF. The CDR3, as DNA: TGTGCCAGCAGTTTCCCAACAACCACAGATACGCAGTATTTT. The rearrangement joins TRBV12-3 or TRBV12-4 to TRBJ2-3; D ambiguous. The length of the CDR3 is 14 residues. V was trimmed by 3 bases and J by 2 bases, leaving 9 bases between them.

This chain joins TRBV7-9 and TRBJ1-2; 8 bases fit TRBD1. Trimming cost V 5 bases and J 2 bases; bases outside gene matches: 7. This CDR3 has 15 amino acids. Germline lookup yields CDR1 SEHNR and CDR2 FQNEAQ (reference sequence). The CDR3 bases are TGTGCCAGCAGCGGGACAGGAGGCGCAAACTATGGCTACACCTTC. This translates into CASSGTGGANYGYTF.

There are a few counts of this clonotype. The chain couples TRBV5-1 to TRBJ2-5; 7 nucleotides align to TRBD2. This CDR3 region has 16 residues. Germline assignment: CDR1 SGHRS and CDR2 YFSETQ. Losses at the gene ends were 0 bases for V and 3 bases for J; bases not matched to a gene: 8. CDR3 coding DNA: TGCGCCAGCAGCTTGGCAGGTGGCGGGGGAAAAGAGACCCAGTACTTC. Protein: CASSLAGGGGKETQYF. The full variable domain, its missing parts supplied by reference TRBV5-1 and TRBJ2-5, is KAGVTQTPRYLIKTRGQQVTLSCSPISGHRSVSWYQQTPGQGLQFLFEYFSETQRNKGNFPGRFSGRQFSNSRSEMNVSTLELGDSALYLCASSLAGGGGKETQYFGPGTRLLVL.

The J gene is TRBJ2-7, the V gene TRBV3-1, with 7 bases matching TRBD1. Germline-derived CDR1 and CDR2 are LGHDT and YNNKEL (reference sequence). The CDR3 totals 16 residues. V was pared by 5 bases and J by 0 bases, with 10 bases of the junction left unmatched. The CDR3 protein is CASSGRQGRSSYEQYV. The CDR3 DNA reads TGTGCCAGCAGCGGACGACAGGGAAGGAGCTCCTACGAGCAGTACGTC.

This clonotype was seen a few times. This rearrangement joins TRBV4-1 to TRBJ2-1; 12 positions agree with TRBD2. V was pared by 4 bases and J by 5 bases, with 6 bases of the junction left unmatched. This CDR3 has 16 amino acids. Per the germline V gene, CDR1 is MGHRA and CDR2 is YSYEKL. CDR3 DNA sequence: TGCGCCAGCAGCCCGAACGGACTAGCGGGAAACAATGAGCAGTTCTTC. Protein product: CASSPNGLAGNNEQFF.

Written as DNA, the CDR3 is TGTGCCAGCTCACCACCGAATCTAGGCTTTCCCGGACCCGATGAAGCTTTCTTT. This translates into CASSPPNLGFPGPDEAFF. The V call is TRBV18, the J call TRBJ1-1; the D is unclear. Germline lookup yields CDR1 KGHSH and CDR2 LQKENI. V was pared by 0 bases and J by 7 bases, with 24 bases between. There are 18 residues in the CDR3.

This clonotype was counted at least ten times. The chain combines TRBV20-1 with TRBJ2-1; TRBD2 is a possible D gene (6 bases). CDR3 length equals 16 residues. Germline CDR1 DFQATT, CDR2 SNEGSKA (reference sequence). Trimming removed 5 bases from V and 0 bases from J, with 17 bases in between. Here the CDR3 reads CSAARGYWGSYNEQFF. The CDR3 coding sequence is TGCAGTGCTGCCCGGGGGTACTGGGGCTCCTACAATGAGCAGTTCTTC.

This clonotype was picked up a small number of times. This chain links TRBV12-3 or TRBV12-4 with TRBJ1-5; 8 bases are a match to TRBD1. Trimming removed 5 bases from V and 6 bases from J; junction bases left unmatched: 18. The CDR3 runs 18 residues. CDR3 loop: CASSRHPAKTGDTQPQHF. In DNA, the CDR3 is TGTGCCAGCAGTCGCCACCCCGCAAAGACAGGGGATACTCAGCCCCAGCATTTT.

The chain uses TRBV13 and TRBJ2-3; 11 bases agree with TRBD2. J was trimmed by 0 bases and V by 5 bases; bases with no gene match: 4. The germline gives CDR1 PRHDT, CDR2 FYEKMQ (reference sequence). This CDR3 is 16 amino acids long. CDR3 loop: CASSPTSGTSTDTQYF. CDR3 nucleotides: TGTGCCAGCAGCCCGACTAGCGGGACCAGCACAGATACGCAGTATTTT.